This T cell receptor (beta chain) was recovered during a study of control samples from healthy donors and cancer patients. Clones were sequenced by immunoSEQ multiplex PCR, and TCRdb holds only the in-frame ones, with some missing. The sample carries about 95,000 clones, 88% recorded once. Germline V CDR1 and CDR2: SNHLY, FYNNEI. The CDR3 loop spans 14 amino acids. The J segment lost 8 bases and the V segment lost 3 bases, leaving 9 bases of the junction unmatched. The receptor's source is a woman between 65 and 79 years old in good health. The chain is built from TRBV2 and TRBJ1-2; 7 bases map to TRBD1. The specimen was blood. For the CDR3, the DNA is TGTGCCAGCAGTGATGGACAGGCGACTAGGGGCTACACCTTC. Amino acid sequence: CASSDGQATRGYTF.